Listed below are T cell receptor beta chains from one sample, sequenced in a study of T cells after yellow fever vaccination. TCRdb recomputed calls from the 5' RACE reads with MiXCR, one row per CDR3 protein. The profile shows some 300,000 distinct CDR3 sequences, about 3.5% of them singletons. Material: PBMCs, obtained on the day of the yellow fever booster vaccination. The source is a man between 18 and 35 years old who received the YFV17D yellow fever vaccine. The CDR3 runs from the conserved cysteine through the conserved F or W. D genes are given only for firm matches. Size is omitted from some rows. Given values are once, few, many or a class for expanded clones.

clone_size d_call j_call v_call cdr3_aa cdr3_nt
few - TRBJ1-5 TRBV4-3 CASSHDRQENQPQHF TGCGCCAGCAGCCACGACCGACAGGAGAATCAGCCCCAGCATTTT
many - TRBJ1-2 TRBV12-3/TRBV12-4 CASSFLGSRNYGYTF TGTGCCAGCAGTTTTCTTGGGAGTCGTAACTATGGCTACACCTTC
many - TRBJ1-1 TRBV7-3 CASSLTGGANTEAFF TGTGCCAGCAGCTTAACTGGAGGGGCGAACACTGAAGCTTTCTTT
many - TRBJ2-7 TRBV5-1 CASSPDGAYEQYF TGCGCCAGCAGCCCCGACGGCGCCTACGAGCAGTACTTC
many - TRBJ1-1 TRBV25-1 CASSRDGPNTEAFF TGTGCCAGCAGTAGAGACGGACCGAACACTGAAGCTTTCTTT
many TRBD1 TRBJ1-1 TRBV6-2/TRBV6-3 CASSRTPQGVSTEAFF TGTGCCAGCAGTCGAACGCCACAGGGGGTTAGCACTGAAGCTTTCTTT
few - TRBJ1-5 TRBV20-1 CSAGAGGNQPQHF TGCAGTGCTGGGGCGGGAGGCAATCAGCCCCAGCATTTT
few - TRBJ1-1 TRBV7-9 CASSLARSDEAFF TGTGCCAGCAGCCTCGCCAGATCAGATGAAGCTTTCTTT
many - TRBJ2-1 TRBV24-1 CATSDRWVLGGEQFF TGTGCCACCAGTGACCGGTGGGTCCTAGGTGGTGAGCAGTTCTTC
many - TRBJ2-1 TRBV4-1 CASSGESGNEQFF TGCGCCAGCAGCGGGGAAAGTGGGAATGAGCAGTTCTTC
many - TRBJ2-4 TRBV12-3/TRBV12-4 CASSLGQSKNIQYF TGTGCCAGCAGTTTAGGGCAGTCCAAAAACATTCAGTACTTC
- - TRBJ2-3 TRBV28 CASSNTGNTQYF TGTGCCAGCAGTAACACAGGGAATACGCAGTATTTT
many TRBD2 TRBJ2-1 TRBV6-6 CASSYRLAGGHEQFF TGTGCCAGCAGTTACCGTCTAGCGGGGGGGCATGAGCAGTTCTTC
many TRBD1 TRBJ2-7 TRBV9 CASSAQTGRSSYEQYF TGTGCCAGCAGCGCCCAGACAGGGAGATCTTCCTACGAGCAGTACTTC
many TRBD2 TRBJ2-1 TRBV5-4 CASSFSGGAMDEQFF TGTGCCAGCAGCTTTAGCGGGGGGGCCATGGATGAGCAGTTCTTC
- - TRBJ2-5 TRBV29-1 CSDRPPQETQYF TGCAGCGATAGACCGCCACAAGAGACCCAGTACTTC
- - TRBJ2-7 TRBV12-3/TRBV12-4 CASSLVPGIDEQYF TGTGCCAGCAGTTTAGTCCCAGGGATCGACGAGCAGTACTTC
many - TRBJ2-7 TRBV6-5 CASSSGQLYEQYF TGTGCCAGCAGCTCCGGACAGCTCTACGAGCAGTACTTC
many TRBD2 TRBJ2-1 TRBV7-3 CASSLAGGVWEQFF TGTGCCAGCAGCTTAGCGGGGGGAGTTTGGGAGCAGTTCTTC
many - TRBJ2-1 TRBV4-3 CASSQGAGLRNEQFF TGCGCCAGCAGCCAAGGAGCGGGCCTAAGGAATGAGCAGTTCTTC
- - TRBJ2-3 TRBV18 CASSPDKTQYF TGTGCCAGCTCACCTGATAAGACGCAGTATTTT
few - TRBJ2-5 TRBV5-4 CASSLKGRETQYF TGTGCCAGCAGCTTGAAGGGTAGGGAGACCCAGTACTTC
- - TRBJ1-1 TRBV5-1 CASSVSSFRKNTEAFF TGCGCCAGCAGCGTCTCCTCGTTCAGAAAGAACACTGAAGCTTTCTTT
- - TRBJ1-4 TRBV6-5 CASSYSWGAEEKLFF TGTGCCAGCAGTTACTCTTGGGGGGCAGAGGAAAAACTGTTTTTT
many - TRBJ1-1 TRBV6-2/TRBV6-3 CATRRALGANTEAFF TGTGCCACCCGCCGGGCTCTTGGGGCGAACACTGAAGCTTTCTTT
- - TRBJ1-1 TRBV4-3 CASSQEEGWKRDRPEAFF TGCGCCAGCAGCCAAGAGGAGGGCTGGAAGAGGGACCGGCCTGAAGCTTTCTTT
many - TRBJ2-1 TRBV27 CASSLSRRYYNEQFF TGTGCCAGCAGTTTATCGAGGAGGTACTACAATGAGCAGTTCTTC
few - TRBJ1-6 TRBV6-5 CASSPDITGFYNSPLHF TGTGCCAGCAGTCCGGACATCACCGGATTCTATAATTCACCCCTCCACTTT
many - TRBJ2-7 TRBV6-5 CASSTTHRNEQYF TGTGCCAGCAGTACGACCCACCGGAACGAGCAGTACTTC
many - TRBJ1-2 TRBV7-2 CASSRGTLDGYTF TGTGCCAGCAGCCGAGGGACATTGGATGGCTACACCTTC
many - TRBJ2-1 TRBV7-6 CASSFGGEYNEQFF TGTGCCAGCAGCTTCGGTGGGGAATACAATGAGCAGTTCTTC
- - TRBJ2-7 TRBV11-2 CASSLEGDEQYF TGTGCCAGCAGCTTAGAAGGGGACGAGCAGTACTTC
many - TRBJ2-7 TRBV5-1 CASSWDNTYEQYF TGCGCCAGCAGCTGGGACAACACCTACGAGCAGTACTTC
few TRBD1 TRBJ1-6 TRBV27 CASSIGQGASYNSPLHF TGTGCCAGCAGTATTGGACAGGGGGCTTCCTATAATTCACCCCTCCACTTT
many - TRBJ2-3 TRBV29-1 CSVDKDFPGDTQYF TGCAGCGTTGATAAGGACTTCCCGGGTGATACGCAGTATTTT
few TRBD1 TRBJ2-3 TRBV10-3 CAISDRETGYTDTQYF TGTGCCATCAGTGATAGAGAGACAGGGTACACAGATACGCAGTATTTT
- - TRBJ2-1 TRBV10-3 CAINDGSSYNEQFF TGTGCCATTAATGACGGGAGCTCCTACAATGAGCAGTTCTTC
- TRBD1 TRBJ2-5 TRBV6-2/TRBV6-3 CASSNRDRETQYF TGTGCCAGCAGTAACCGGGACAGAGAGACCCAGTACTTC
many - TRBJ2-1 TRBV19 CASSIADPSSYNEQFF TGTGCCAGTAGTATAGCGGATCCAAGCTCCTACAATGAGCAGTTCTTC
few TRBD2 TRBJ2-3 TRBV10-3 CATISGIGADTQYF TGTGCCACTATTAGCGGGATCGGGGCAGATACGCAGTATTTT